This T cell receptor (beta chain) derives from a study of response to subunit inactivated influenza vaccine. As for this clonotype: What it binds is unknown.

Study-level results: It was the authors' suggestion that each seasonal influenza vaccination recruits few new T cells.

TCRdb called the RT-PCR reads again in MiXCR, with one record for every CDR3 protein. The sample holds 530,000 or so distinct CDR3 sequences, about 25% seen once. The sequencing used CD4+ T cells sorted from PBMCs, collected roughly 5 days after vaccination. The TCR sequence derives from a man in his fifties who received an inactivated influenza vaccine.

The CDR3 DNA follows: TGTGCCATCAGTGAGTCTTTGGGACGCGGCACAGATACGCAGTATTTT. Its translation is CAISESLGRGTDTQYF. The V call is TRBV10-3, the J call TRBJ2-3; TRBD1 or TRBD2 may be the D gene (5 bases each). Per germline, CDR1 ENHRY and CDR2 SYGVKD. This CDR3 contains 16 residues. Trimming took off 0 bases at V and 1 base at J, with 11 bases between the two ends.